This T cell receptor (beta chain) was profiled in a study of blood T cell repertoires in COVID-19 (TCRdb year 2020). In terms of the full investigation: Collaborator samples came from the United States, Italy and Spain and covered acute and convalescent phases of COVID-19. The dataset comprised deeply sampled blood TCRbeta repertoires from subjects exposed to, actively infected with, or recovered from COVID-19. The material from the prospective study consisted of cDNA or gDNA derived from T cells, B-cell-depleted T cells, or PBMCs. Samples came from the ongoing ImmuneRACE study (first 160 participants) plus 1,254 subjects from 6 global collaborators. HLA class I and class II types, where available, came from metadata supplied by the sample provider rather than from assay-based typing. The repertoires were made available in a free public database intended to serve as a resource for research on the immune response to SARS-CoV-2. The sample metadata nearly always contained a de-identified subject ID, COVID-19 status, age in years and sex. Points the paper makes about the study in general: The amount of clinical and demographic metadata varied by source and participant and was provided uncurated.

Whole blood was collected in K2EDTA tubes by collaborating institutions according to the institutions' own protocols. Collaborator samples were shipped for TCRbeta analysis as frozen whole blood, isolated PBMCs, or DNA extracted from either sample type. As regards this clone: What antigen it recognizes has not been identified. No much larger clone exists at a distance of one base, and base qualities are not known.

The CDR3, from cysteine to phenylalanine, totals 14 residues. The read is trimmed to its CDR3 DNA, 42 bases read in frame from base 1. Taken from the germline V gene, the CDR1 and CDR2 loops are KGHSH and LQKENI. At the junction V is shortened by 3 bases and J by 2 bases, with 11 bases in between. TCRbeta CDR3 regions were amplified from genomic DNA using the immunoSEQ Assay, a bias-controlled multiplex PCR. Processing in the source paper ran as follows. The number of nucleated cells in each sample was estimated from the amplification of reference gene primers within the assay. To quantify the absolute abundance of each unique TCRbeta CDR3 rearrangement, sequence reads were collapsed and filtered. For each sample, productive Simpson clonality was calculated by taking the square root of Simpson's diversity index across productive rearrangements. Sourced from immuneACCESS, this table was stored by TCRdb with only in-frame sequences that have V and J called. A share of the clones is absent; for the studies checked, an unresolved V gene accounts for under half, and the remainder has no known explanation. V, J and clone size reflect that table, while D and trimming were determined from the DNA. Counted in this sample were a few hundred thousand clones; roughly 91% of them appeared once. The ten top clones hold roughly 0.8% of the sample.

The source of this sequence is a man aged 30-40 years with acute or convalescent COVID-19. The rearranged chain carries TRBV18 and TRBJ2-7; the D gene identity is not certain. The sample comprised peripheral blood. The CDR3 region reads CASSPDSRAYEQYF. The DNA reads TGTGCCAGCTCACCCGACTCTCGGGCCTACGAGCAGTACTTC.